This T cell receptor (beta chain) came from a study of T cell changes during pregnancy in multiple sclerosis. The germline V gene has CDR1 MNHEY and CDR2 SVGAGI. CDR3 length: 14 residues. Trimming took 6 bases from V and 0 from J, leaving 12 bases between them. Method: immunoSEQ multiplex PCR; TCRdb's copy keeps in-frame clones and lacks some. The sample lists over 30,000 clones; under 95% were seen once. The V call is TRBV6-5, the J call TRBJ2-7; a possible D gene is TRBD1 (5 bases). The receptor's source is a female donor with multiple sclerosis, enrolled in a pregnancy study. The sequencing here drew on CD4+ T cells from peripheral blood mononuclear cells, taken in the third trimester of pregnancy. CDR3 nucleotide sequence: TGTGCCAGCAGGGAAGGGGATTACTCCTACGAGCAGTACTTC. Amino acid sequence: CASREGDYSYEQYF.